This T cell receptor (beta chain) was sequenced in a study of blood T cell repertoires in COVID-19. Looking at the study overall: The United States, Italy and Spain provided the acute and convalescent COVID-19 samples. From T cells, B-cell-depleted T cells, or PBMCs came the material, which was cDNA or gDNA.

In germline, CDR1 is LNHNV, CDR2 YYDKDF (reference sequence). This CDR3 spans 14 amino acids. The ends were cut back, 4 bases at V and 9 bases at J, with 19 bases in the middle. In the authors' workflow: For nucleated cells, counts were estimated from reference gene primer amplification. Clones were sequenced by immunoSEQ multiplex PCR, and TCRdb holds only the in-frame ones, with some missing. V and J calls and clone size are those listed in that table; D and trimming were worked out from the DNA. The sample includes approximately 290,000 clones, roughly 91% seen only once; the top ten take approximately 0.84%.

The source material was peripheral blood. This chain uses TRBV15 with TRBJ2-7, with a possible D match to TRBD1 (5 bases). The receptor was derived from a man aged 30 to 45 with acute or convalescent COVID-19. CDR3 sequence reads: CATSIGRAEERQYF. DNA for the CDR3: TGTGCCACCAGCATAGGCAGGGCTGAAGAGAGGCAGTACTTC.